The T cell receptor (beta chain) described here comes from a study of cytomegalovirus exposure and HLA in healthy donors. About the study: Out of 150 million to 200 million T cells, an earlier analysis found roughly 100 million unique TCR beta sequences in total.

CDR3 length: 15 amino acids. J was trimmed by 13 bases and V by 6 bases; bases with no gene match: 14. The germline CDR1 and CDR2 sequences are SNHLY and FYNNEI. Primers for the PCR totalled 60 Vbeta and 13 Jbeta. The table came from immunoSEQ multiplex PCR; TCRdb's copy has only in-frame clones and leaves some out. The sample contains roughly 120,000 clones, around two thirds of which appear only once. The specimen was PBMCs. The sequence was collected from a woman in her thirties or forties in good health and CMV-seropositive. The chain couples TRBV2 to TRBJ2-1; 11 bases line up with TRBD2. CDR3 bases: TGTGCCAGCAGGGCGGATAGCGGGGGGGCCGGAGGACAGTTCTTC. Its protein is CASRADSGGAGGQFF.